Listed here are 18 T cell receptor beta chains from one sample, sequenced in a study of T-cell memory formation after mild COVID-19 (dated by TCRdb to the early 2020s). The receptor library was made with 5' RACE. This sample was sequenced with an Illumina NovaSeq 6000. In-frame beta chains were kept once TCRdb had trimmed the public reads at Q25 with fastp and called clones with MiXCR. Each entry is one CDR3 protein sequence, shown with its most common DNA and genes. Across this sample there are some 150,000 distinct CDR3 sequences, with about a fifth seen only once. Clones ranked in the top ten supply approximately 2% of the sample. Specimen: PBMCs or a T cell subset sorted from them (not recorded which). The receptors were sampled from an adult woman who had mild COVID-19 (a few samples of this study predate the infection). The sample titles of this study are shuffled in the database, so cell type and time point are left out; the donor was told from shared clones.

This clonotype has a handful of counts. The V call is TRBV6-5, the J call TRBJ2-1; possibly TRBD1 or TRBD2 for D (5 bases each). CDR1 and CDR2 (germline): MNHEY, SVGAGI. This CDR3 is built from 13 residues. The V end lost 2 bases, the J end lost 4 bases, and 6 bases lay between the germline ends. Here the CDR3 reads CASSYGGYNEQFF. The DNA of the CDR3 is TGTGCCAGCAGTTACGGGGGATACAATGAGCAGTTCTTC.

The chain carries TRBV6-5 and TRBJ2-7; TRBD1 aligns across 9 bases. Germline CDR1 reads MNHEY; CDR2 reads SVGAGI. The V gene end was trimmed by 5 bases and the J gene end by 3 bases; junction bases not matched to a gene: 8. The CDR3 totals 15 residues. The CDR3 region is CASSAGGTGNYEQYF. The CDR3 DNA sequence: TGTGCCAGCAGTGCCGGAGGGACAGGGAACTACGAGCAGTACTTC.

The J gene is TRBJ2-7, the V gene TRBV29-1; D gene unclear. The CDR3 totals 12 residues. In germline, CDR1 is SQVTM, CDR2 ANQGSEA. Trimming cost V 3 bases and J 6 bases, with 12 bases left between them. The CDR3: CSVEVAVLEQYF. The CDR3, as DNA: TGCAGCGTTGAGGTGGCGGTGCTCGAGCAGTACTTC.

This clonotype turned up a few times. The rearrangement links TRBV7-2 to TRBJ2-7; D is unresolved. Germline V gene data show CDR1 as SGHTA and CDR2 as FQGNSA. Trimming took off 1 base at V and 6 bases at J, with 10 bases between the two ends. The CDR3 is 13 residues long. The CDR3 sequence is CASSLELISEQYF. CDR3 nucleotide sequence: TGTGCCAGCAGCTTAGAGCTCATTAGCGAGCAGTACTTC.

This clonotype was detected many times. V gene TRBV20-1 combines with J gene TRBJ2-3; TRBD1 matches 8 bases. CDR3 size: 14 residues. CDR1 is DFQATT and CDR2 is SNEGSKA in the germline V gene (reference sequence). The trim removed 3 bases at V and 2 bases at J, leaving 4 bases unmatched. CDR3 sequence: CSARGQENTDTQYF. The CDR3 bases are TGCAGTGCTAGGGGACAGGAGAACACAGATACGCAGTATTTT.

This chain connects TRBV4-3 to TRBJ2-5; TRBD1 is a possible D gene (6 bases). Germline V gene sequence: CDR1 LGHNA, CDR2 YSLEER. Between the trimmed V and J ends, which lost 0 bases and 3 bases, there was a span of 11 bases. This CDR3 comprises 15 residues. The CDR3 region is CASSQDQDRKETQYF. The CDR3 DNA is TGCGCCAGCAGCCAAGATCAAGACAGGAAAGAGACCCAGTACTTC.

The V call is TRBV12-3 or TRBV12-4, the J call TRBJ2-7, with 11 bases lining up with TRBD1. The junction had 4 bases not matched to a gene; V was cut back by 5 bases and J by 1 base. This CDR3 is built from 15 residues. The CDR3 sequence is CASSPDRGLSYEQYF. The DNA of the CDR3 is TGTGCCAGCAGTCCGGACAGGGGGCTGTCCTACGAGCAGTACTTC.

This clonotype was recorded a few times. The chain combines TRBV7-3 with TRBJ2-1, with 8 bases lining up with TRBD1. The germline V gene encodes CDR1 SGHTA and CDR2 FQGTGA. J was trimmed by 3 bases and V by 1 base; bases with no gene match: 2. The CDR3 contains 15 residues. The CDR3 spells CASSLNGQGYNEQFF. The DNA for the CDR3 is TGTGCCAGCAGCTTAAATGGACAGGGCTACAATGAGCAGTTCTTC.

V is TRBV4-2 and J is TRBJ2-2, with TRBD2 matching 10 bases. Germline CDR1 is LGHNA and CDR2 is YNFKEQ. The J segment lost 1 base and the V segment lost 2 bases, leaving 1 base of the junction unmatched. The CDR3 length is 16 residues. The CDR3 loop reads CASSQLAGGNTGELFF. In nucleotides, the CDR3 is TGTGCCAGCAGCCAATTAGCGGGGGGGAACACCGGGGAGCTGTTTTTT.

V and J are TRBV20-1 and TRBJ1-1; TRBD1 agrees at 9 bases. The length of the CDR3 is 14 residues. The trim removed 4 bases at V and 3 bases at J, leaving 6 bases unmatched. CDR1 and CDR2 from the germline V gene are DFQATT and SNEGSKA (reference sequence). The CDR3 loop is CSAKPQGAYTEAFF. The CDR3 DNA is TGCAGTGCTAAACCACAGGGGGCGTACACTGAAGCTTTCTTT.

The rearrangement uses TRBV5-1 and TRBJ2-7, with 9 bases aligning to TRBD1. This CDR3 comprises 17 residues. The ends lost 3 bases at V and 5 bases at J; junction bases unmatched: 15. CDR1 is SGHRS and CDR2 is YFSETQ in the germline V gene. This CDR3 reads CASSSLALGQGGHEQYF. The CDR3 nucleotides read TGCGCCAGCAGCTCCCTGGCTCTGGGACAGGGTGGCCACGAGCAGTACTTC.

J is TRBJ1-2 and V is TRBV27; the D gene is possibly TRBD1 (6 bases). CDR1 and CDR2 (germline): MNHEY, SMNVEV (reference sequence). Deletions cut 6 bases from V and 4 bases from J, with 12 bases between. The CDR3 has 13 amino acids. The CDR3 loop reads CASSRRGGYGYTF. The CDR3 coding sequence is TGTGCCAGCAGCCGCAGGGGTGGCTATGGCTACACCTTC.

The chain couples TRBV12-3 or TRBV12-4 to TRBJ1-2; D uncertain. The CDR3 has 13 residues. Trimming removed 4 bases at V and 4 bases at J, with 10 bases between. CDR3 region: CASSWRVTYGYTF. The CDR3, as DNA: TGTGCCAGCAGTTGGCGCGTTACCTATGGCTACACCTTC.

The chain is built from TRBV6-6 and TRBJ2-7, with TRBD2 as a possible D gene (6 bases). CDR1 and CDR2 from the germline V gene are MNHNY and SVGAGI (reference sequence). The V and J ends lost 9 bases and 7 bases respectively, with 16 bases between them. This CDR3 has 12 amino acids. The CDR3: CASRRGLVEQYF. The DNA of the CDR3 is TGTGCCAGTCGGCGGGGCCTCGTAGAGCAGTACTTC.

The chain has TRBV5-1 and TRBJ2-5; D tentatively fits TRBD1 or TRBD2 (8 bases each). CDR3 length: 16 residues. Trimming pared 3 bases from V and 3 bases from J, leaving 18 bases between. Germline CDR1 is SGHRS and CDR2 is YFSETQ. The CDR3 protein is CASSSGIAGQEETQYF. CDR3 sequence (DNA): TGCGCCAGCAGCTCGGGGATAGCGGGACAGGAAGAGACCCAGTACTTC.

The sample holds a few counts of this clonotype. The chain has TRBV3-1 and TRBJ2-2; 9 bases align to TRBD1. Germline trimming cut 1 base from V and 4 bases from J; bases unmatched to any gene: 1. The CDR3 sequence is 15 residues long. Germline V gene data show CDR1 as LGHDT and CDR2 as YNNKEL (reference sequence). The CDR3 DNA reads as TGTGCCAGCAGCCAAGGACAGGGGGTCACCGGGGAGCTGTTTTTT. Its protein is CASSQGQGVTGELFF.

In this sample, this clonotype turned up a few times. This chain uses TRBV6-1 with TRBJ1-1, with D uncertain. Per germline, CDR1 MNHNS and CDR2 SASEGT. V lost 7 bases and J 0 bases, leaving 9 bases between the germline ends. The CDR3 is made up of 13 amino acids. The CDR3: CASTSSMNTEAFF. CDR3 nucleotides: TGTGCCAGCACTTCAAGTATGAACACTGAAGCTTTCTTT.

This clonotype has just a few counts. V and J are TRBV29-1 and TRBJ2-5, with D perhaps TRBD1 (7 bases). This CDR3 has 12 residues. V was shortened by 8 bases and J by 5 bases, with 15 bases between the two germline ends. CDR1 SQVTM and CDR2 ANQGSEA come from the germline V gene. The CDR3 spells CSPDRAGETQYF. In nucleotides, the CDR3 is TGCAGCCCCGACAGGGCGGGGGAGACCCAGTACTTC.